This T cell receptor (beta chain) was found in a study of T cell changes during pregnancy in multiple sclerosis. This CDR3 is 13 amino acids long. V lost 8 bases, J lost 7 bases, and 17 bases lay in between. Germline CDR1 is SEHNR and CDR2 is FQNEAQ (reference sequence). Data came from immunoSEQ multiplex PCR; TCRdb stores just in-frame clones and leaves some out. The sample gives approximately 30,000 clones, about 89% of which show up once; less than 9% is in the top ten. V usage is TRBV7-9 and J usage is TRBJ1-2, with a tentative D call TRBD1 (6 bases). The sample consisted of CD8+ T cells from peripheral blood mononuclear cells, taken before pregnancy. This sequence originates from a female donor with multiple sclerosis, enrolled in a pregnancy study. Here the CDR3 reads CASGPGGLGGYTF. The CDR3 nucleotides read TGTGCCAGCGGGCCGGGGGGGCTAGGTGGCTACACCTTC.